These 21 T cell receptor beta chains came from one sample sequenced in a study of persistence of HIV-infected CD4 T cells. Nonspecific anti-CD3/anti-CD28 bead stimulation represents the broad CD4+ T cell repertoire. Sorting selected CD4+ T cells upregulating both CD40 ligand and CD69. Antigens for these TCRs are unknown. The immunoSEQ assay was version 4, run in survey mode. Profiled with immunoSEQ multiplex PCR; TCRdb holds only in-frame clones, not every one. The data show 35,000 to 50,000 clones, 70% to 90% seen once. The input for sequencing was CD4+ T cells sorted from PBMCs after approximately 19-hour stimulation, taken from a patient who received antiretroviral therapy. The receptors were gathered from an adult man with HIV who was CMV-seropositive.

The rearrangement joins TRBV6-6 to TRBJ2-6; the D is unclear. The CDR3 is 16 amino acids. CDR1 is MNHNY and CDR2 is SVGAGI in the germline V gene (reference sequence). V was trimmed by 2 bases and J by 0 bases, leaving 8 bases between them. This chain's CDR3 is CASSYGRYSGANVLTF. CDR3 sequence (DNA): TGTGCCAGCAGTTACGGACGGTACTCTGGGGCCAACGTCCTGACTTTC.

The J gene is TRBJ2-4, the V gene TRBV7-2, with D tentatively TRBD1 (6 bases). Germline assignment: CDR1 SGHTA and CDR2 FQGNSA. Trimming took 4 bases from V and 0 from J, leaving 13 bases between them. The CDR3 runs to 16 residues. Written as DNA, the CDR3 is TGTGCCAGCAGCTCACAGGGAGAACTAGCCAAAAACATTCAGTACTTC. Encoded protein: CASSSQGELAKNIQYF.

The V gene is TRBV7-3, the J gene TRBJ2-2; 8 nucleotides agree with TRBD1. CDR3 length equals 17 residues. V trimming: 3 bases; J trimming: 1 base; junction bases outside the gene matches: 7. Germline V gene data show CDR1 as SGHTA and CDR2 as FQGTGA. The DNA for the CDR3 is TGTGCCAGCAGCTTCCTCCCCGGACAGGGGAACACCGGGGAGCTGTTTTTT. Protein sequence: CASSFLPGQGNTGELFF.

This chain uses TRBV6-4 with TRBJ2-7; tentatively, D is TRBD2 (5 bases). Per the germline V gene, CDR1 is MRHNA and CDR2 is SNTAGT. The V end lost 4 bases, the J end lost 5 bases, and 15 bases lay between the germline ends. CDR3 length equals 14 residues. The CDR3 bases are TGTGCCAGCAGTGCCACTAGGTTCGGAGACGAGCAGTACTTC. Residues: CASSATRFGDEQYF.

In its sample, this clone was seen once. J is TRBJ2-5 and V is TRBV7-2; the match to TRBD1 covers 7 bases. Germline V gene data show CDR1 as SGHTA and CDR2 as FQGNSA. V lost 3 bases, J lost 2 bases, and 3 bases stayed unmatched. The CDR3 is 14 amino acids. DNA for the CDR3: TGTGCCAGCAGCTTTCAGGGACAGCAAGAGACCCAGTACTTC. This codes for CASSFQGQQETQYF.

The chain joins TRBV6-5 to TRBJ2-1, with 7 bases fitting TRBD2. CDR1 and CDR2 (germline): MNHEY, SVGAGI. V dropped 10 bases and J dropped 7; count of bases not matched to a gene: 16. The CDR3 contains 15 residues. The CDR3 protein is CANLPAGSGLNEQFF. The DNA of the CDR3 is TGTGCCAACCTCCCAGCGGGGAGCGGGCTGAATGAGCAGTTCTTC.

V usage is TRBV27 and J usage is TRBJ2-7; either TRBD1 or TRBD2 may fit D (5 bases each). This CDR3 is built from 14 residues. The ends were cut back, 6 bases at V and 9 bases at J, with 21 bases in the middle. The germline CDR1 and CDR2 sequences are MNHEY and SMNVEV (reference sequence). CDR3 sequence: CASSPGATGRVQYF. CDR3 coding DNA: TGTGCCAGCAGCCCCGGGGCCACGGGCAGGGTGCAGTACTTC.

This clone was counted a single time. The genes are TRBV5-1 and TRBJ2-7; D is perhaps TRBD1 (6 bases). V lost 4 bases to trimming and J lost 5 bases, with 22 bases between them. Germline V CDR1 and CDR2: SGHRS, YFSETQ. This CDR3 spans 16 amino acids. CDR3 DNA sequence: TGCGCCAGCAGCCGCCGACAGGAAAATTTGGTTAACGAGCAGTACTTC. Translated: CASSRRQENLVNEQYF.

The chain carries TRBV20-1 and TRBJ1-5, with D unclear. Trimming shortened V by 3 bases and J by 3 bases, and 15 bases separated the two germline ends. Germline CDR1 and CDR2: DFQATT and SNEGSKA (reference sequence). This CDR3 contains 15 residues. CDR3 bases: TGCAGTGCTAGTAGGCGGCGGAGAGTCAATCAGCCCCAGCATTTT. Translated, it gives CSASRRRRVNQPQHF.

The chain has TRBV7-3 and TRBJ2-3, with 11 bases aligning to TRBD1. Germline CDR1 reads SGHTA; CDR2 reads FQGTGA. The ends lost 1 base at V and 4 bases at J; junction bases unmatched: 4. CDR3 length equals 16 residues. The CDR3 is CASSLRGQGVPDTQYF. DNA of the CDR3: TGTGCCAGCAGCTTAAGGGGACAGGGGGTGCCAGATACGCAGTATTTT.

CDR3 region: CASSEARRLTSSYNEQFF. The CDR3 DNA follows: TGTGCCAGCAGTGAAGCGCGGAGACTCACAAGCTCCTACAATGAGCAGTTCTTC. The chain employs TRBV2 and TRBJ2-1; no clear D gene. V gave up 0 bases and J gave up 0 bases, with 15 bases separating them. Germline loops: CDR1 SNHLY, CDR2 FYNNEI. The CDR3 loop spans 18 amino acids. Combining the CDR3 with reference TRBV2 and TRBJ2-1 gives the whole variable domain EPEVTQTPSHQVTQMGQEVILRCVPISNHLYFYWYRQILGQKVEFLVSFYNNEISEKSEIFDDQFSVERPDGSNFTLKIRSTKLEDSAMYFCASSEARRLTSSYNEQFFGPGTRLTVL.

This chain links TRBV15 with TRBJ1-4, with 9 bases aligning to TRBD1. V lost 6 bases and J lost 6; bases outside the gene matches: 5. The CDR3 sequence is 14 residues long. Germline loops: CDR1 LNHNV, CDR2 YYDKDF (reference sequence). CDR3 in DNA: TGTGCCACCAGTCGCGGACAGGGGCATGAAAAACTGTTTTTT. It translates to CATSRGQGHEKLFF.

The J gene is TRBJ1-5, the V gene TRBV24-1; unclear D gene. Germline V gene lookup returns CDR1 KGHDR and CDR2 SFDVKD. Trimming removed 1 base at V and 2 bases at J, with 11 bases between. The CDR3 has 16 amino acids. The CDR3 loop reads CATSDFEGGGNQPQHF. The CDR3 DNA reads as TGTGCCACCAGTGATTTCGAGGGAGGAGGCAATCAGCCCCAGCATTTT.

The V and J genes are TRBV6-1 and TRBJ2-2; D unclear. The CDR3 is 16 residues long. Trimming took off 4 bases at V and 4 bases at J, with 16 bases between the two ends. Germline V gene lookup returns CDR1 MNHNS and CDR2 SASEGT. CDR3 coding DNA: TGTGCCAGCAGTGGACAAGGGCGTCGAGGCACCGGGGAGCTGTTTTTT. Its protein product is CASSGQGRRGTGELFF.

The V and J genes are TRBV3-1 (or the pseudogene TRBV3-2) and TRBJ2-1, with 10 bases matching TRBD2. CDR1 and CDR2 from the germline V gene are LGHDT and YNNKEL (reference sequence). CDR3 length: 16 residues. V shed 1 base, J shed 4 bases, and the junction held 4 bases outside the gene matches. The CDR3 region has the DNA TGTGCCAGCAGCCAAGGCTTAGCGGGGGGATACAATGAGCAGTTCTTC. This translates into CASSQGLAGGYNEQFF.

V usage is TRBV3-1 (or the pseudogene TRBV3-2) and J usage is TRBJ2-7; D gene uncertain. Germline V lookup: CDR1 LGHDT, CDR2 YNNKEL (reference sequence). V lost 3 bases and J 1 base, leaving 4 bases between the germline ends. The CDR3 contains 12 residues. For the CDR3, the DNA is TGTGCCAGCAGCCAGACATCCTACGAGCAGTACTTC. It specifies CASSQTSYEQYF.

The chain joins TRBV6-5 to TRBJ1-1, with TRBD1 matching over 7 bases. With V trimmed by 7 bases and J by 0 bases, 5 bases remained unmatched. The CDR3 is made up of 14 amino acids. Germline lookup yields CDR1 MNHEY and CDR2 SVGAGI. The CDR3 sequence: CASTKQGMNTEAFF. The CDR3 DNA reads as TGTGCCAGCACTAAACAGGGGATGAACACTGAAGCTTTCTTT.

The J gene is TRBJ2-1, the V gene TRBV19; 10 bases align to TRBD2. This CDR3 spans 15 amino acids. The V and J ends lost 2 bases and 8 bases, in that order; junction bases with no gene match: 6. CDR1 and CDR2 (germline): LNHDA, SQIVND (reference sequence). The CDR3 loop is CASSISRTSGHEQFF. The CDR3 DNA sequence: TGTGCCAGTAGTATATCGAGGACTAGCGGCCATGAGCAGTTCTTC.

This clone was seen only once. The chain joins TRBV29-1 to TRBJ1-4; maybe TRBD1 (6 bases). Germline values: CDR1 SQVTM, CDR2 ANQGSEA. The CDR3 has 14 amino acids. Deletions cut 7 bases from V and 0 bases from J, with 12 bases between. The CDR3 region has the DNA TGCAGCGCGGGGGCTGTCGCAACTAATGAAAAACTGTTTTTT. This encodes CSAGAVATNEKLFF. The full variable domain, completed using reference TRBV29-1 and TRBJ1-4, is SAVISQKPSRDICQRGTSLTIQCQVDSQVTMMFWYRQQPGQSLTLIATANQGSEATYESGFVIDKFPISRPNLTFSTLTVSNMSPEDSSIYLCSAGAVATNEKLFFGSGTQLSVL.

CDR3 sequence: CASSLGPNTEAFF. As DNA, the CDR3 is TGCGCCAGCAGCTTGGGCCCTAACACTGAAGCTTTCTTT. The rearrangement uses TRBV5-1 and TRBJ1-1; D ambiguous. Germline values: CDR1 SGHRS, CDR2 YFSETQ. Trimming took 0 bases from V and 2 from J, leaving 5 bases between them. The CDR3 has 13 amino acids.

The gene calls are TRBV27 and TRBJ2-4, with a weak D call TRBD2 (6 bases). CDR1 and CDR2 (germline): MNHEY, SMNVEV (reference sequence). CDR3 length: 13 residues. V was shortened by 5 bases and J by 5 bases, with 10 bases between the two germline ends. The chain's CDR3 is CASSRTTQNIQYF. In nucleotides, the CDR3 is TGTGCCAGCAGTAGGACTACTCAAAACATTCAGTACTTC.